The text below deals with one T cell receptor (beta chain). Its binding antigen is unknown. No clone much larger than this one lies a single base away; base qualities are absent. A second Seattle source provided samples from volunteer blood donors who had recovered from COVID-19. The collaborating institutions used their own protocols to collect whole blood in K2EDTA tubes. For TCRbeta analysis, collaborators shipped samples in one of three forms: frozen whole blood, isolated PBMCs, or DNA extracted from either of those sample types. TCRbeta CDR3 regions were amplified from genomic DNA by means of the immunoSEQ Assay, a bias-controlled multiplex PCR. The authors' analysis ran thus. Nucleated cell counts per sample were estimated from amplification of reference gene primers within the assay. To quantify the absolute abundance of each unique TCRbeta CDR3 rearrangement, sequence reads were collapsed and filtered. For each sample, productive Simpson clonality was calculated as the square root of Simpson's diversity index across productive rearrangements. As stored in TCRdb, this immuneACCESS dataset retains in-frame rearrangements with V and J assigned. A fraction of the clones does not appear; measured against another copy, unresolved V genes explain less than half of the discrepancy, and the remainder lacks a known reason. That table supplies the V and J calls and clone size; D and trimming were determined from the DNA. For this sample the table gives 300,000 or so clones, of which about 91% were detected only once. In total, the top ten clones hold just under 7% of the sample.

In the germline V gene, CDR1 corresponds to SGHVS and CDR2 to FQNEAQ. The CDR3, cysteine through phenylalanine, is 12 amino acids long. The sequence is cut down to CDR3 DNA, 36 bases in frame from base 1. The junction carries 8 bases between V and J, which are trimmed by 5 bases and 3 bases respectively. The sample comes from a study of blood T cell repertoires in COVID-19 (dated by TCRdb to the early 2020s). Some background on the complete study: Collaborator samples came from the United States, Italy and Spain and covered acute and convalescent phases of COVID-19. The prospective study material was composed of cDNA or gDNA derived from T cells, B-cell-depleted T cells, or PBMCs. Subjects who had been exposed to COVID-19, were actively infected with it, or had recovered from it provided the deeply sampled blood TCRbeta repertoires that made up the dataset. The repertoires were made available in a free public database intended to serve as a resource for research on the immune response to SARS-CoV-2. The samples were drawn from the first 160 participants of the ongoing ImmuneRACE study and from 950 to 1,500 subjects provided by 6 global collaborators. The sample metadata nearly always contained a de-identified subject ID, COVID-19 status, age in years and sex. HLA class I and class II types, where available, came from metadata supplied by the sample provider rather than from assay-based typing. The paper's findings and limits, for the study overall: Clinical and demographic metadata were provided uncurated, with the amount varying by source and participant.

The sample consisted of peripheral blood. This sequence uses TRBV7-8 and TRBJ2-7; the D gene lacks a confident call. This sequence originates from a woman between 25 and 40 years old who had recovered from COVID-19. The CDR3 reads as follows: CASSPGDYEQYF. The DNA is TGTGCCAGCAGCCCTGGAGACTACGAGCAGTACTTC.